A selection of T cell receptor beta chains follows, all from one sample in a study of human T cells and chemical hapten exposure. TCRdb redid the calling of the RACE reads with MiXCR, one entry per CDR3 protein. The data hold about 98,000 distinct CDR3 sequences, with approximately 11% observed a single time. The source material was whole blood, sampled in connection with sensitization to the hapten diphenylcyclopropenone (DPC). Receptors were obtained from a woman aged 55-75 years with alopecia areata. Some clones in this sample may be carry-over from other donors' samples. Each CDR3 is given with its conserved first and last residue. The D gene is left open where the match is weak. Rows give clone size only sometimes, using once, few, many, or a class for an expanded clone.

clone_size	d_call	v_call	j_call	cdr3_aa	cdr3_nt
-	-	TRBV18	TRBJ2-5	CASSPPTIQETQYF	TGTGCCAGCTCACCACCCACAATCCAAGAGACCCAGTACTTC
-	-	TRBV2	TRBJ2-3	CASSLSGTPTDTQYF	TGTGCCAGCAGTCTATCCGGGACACCCACAGATACGCAGTATTTT
-	-	TRBV7-3	TRBJ2-5	CASSFSSSYQETQYF	TGTGCCAGCAGCTTTTCGTCCTCGTACCAAGAGACCCAGTACTTC
many	TRBD1	TRBV5-5	TRBJ1-5	CASSPRGQDQPQHF	TGTGCCAGCAGCCCCAGGGGACAGGATCAGCCCCAGCATTTT
-	-	TRBV5-1	TRBJ1-1	CASSRPAEATEAFF	TGCGCCAGCAGCCGACCGGCGGAGGCCACTGAAGCTTTCTTT
many	TRBD2	TRBV4-2	TRBJ2-5	CASSQDSGGATQYF	TGTGCCAGCAGCCAAGATAGCGGGGGGGCGACCCAGTACTTC
few	-	TRBV7-3	TRBJ2-4	CASSSSAKNIQYF	TGTGCCAGCAGCTCGTCGGCAAAAAACATTCAGTACTTC
-	-	TRBV6-5	TRBJ2-7	CASSYWVGYEQYF	TGTGCCAGCAGTTACTGGGTGGGCTACGAGCAGTACTTC
many	-	TRBV18	TRBJ2-5	CASSPGEGETQYF	TGTGCCAGCTCACCCGGAGAGGGAGAGACCCAGTACTTC
many	-	TRBV5-1	TRBJ2-2	CASSLGSGTLNTGELFF	TGCGCCAGCAGCTTGGGTAGCGGAACGTTGAACACCGGGGAGCTGTTTTTT
few	TRBD2	TRBV5-1	TRBJ2-1	CASRRGTSGTYNEQFF	TGCGCCAGCAGGCGAGGGACTAGCGGCACCTACAATGAGCAGTTCTTC